The 8 T cell receptor beta chains in this list originate from one sample, sequenced in a study of blood T cells in healthy people across ages. The authors ran a second PCR of 7 to 11 cycles using a sample-barcoded 5' primer and a J-beta primer mix. TCRdb itself ran the 5' RACE reads through MiXCR, one entry per CDR3 protein. The profile shows approximately 800,000 distinct CDR3 sequences, 35% to 60% of them singletons. The sequenced material came from blood. These receptor sequences come from an older man in good health.

There are many counts of this clonotype. The rearrangement joins TRBV7-2 to TRBJ1-2; no firm D call. The V end was cut by 1 base, the J end by 8 bases, with 14 bases between. Germline V gene sequence: CDR1 SGHTA, CDR2 FQGNSA. CDR3 length: 14 amino acids. For the CDR3, the DNA is TGTGCCAGCAGCTTAGTGGAGTCGTCATGGGGCTACACCTTC. Translating gives CASSLVESSWGYTF. The full variable domain, in which reference TRBV7-2 and TRBJ1-2 provide the parts outside the CDR3, is GAGVSQSPSNKVTEKGKDVELRCDPISGHTALYWYRQSLGQGLEFLIYFQGNSAPDKSGLPSDRFSAERTGGSVSTLTIQRTQQEDSAVYLCASSLVESSWGYTFGSGTRLTVV.

On this clonotype itself: Compared with germline, one end of the junction differs, possibly owing to a read error. In DNA form, the CDR3 reads TGCAGCGTTGGGGGGCAAAAGAACACTGAAGATTTCTTT. As protein: CSVGGQKNTEDFF. V is TRBV29-1 and J is TRBJ1-1; a possible D gene is TRBD1 (6 bases). The CDR3 sequence is 13 residues long. The germline CDR1 and CDR2 sequences are SQVTM and ANQGSEA.

The chain carries TRBV7-6 and TRBJ2-5; TRBD1 might be the D (6 bases). From germline, CDR1 is SGHVS and CDR2 FNYEAQ. The ends were cut back, 5 bases at V and 4 bases at J, with 11 bases in the middle. CDR3 length: 13 residues. The CDR3, as DNA: TGTGCCAGCAGCGCTGGACAGAGAGAGACCCAGTACTTC. Translation gives CASSAGQRETQYF.

In its sample, this clonotype was seen a few times. The rearrangement links TRBV20-1 to TRBJ2-1; D unresolved. The CDR3 has 13 amino acids. CDR1 is DFQATT, CDR2 SNEGSKA, per germline (reference sequence). Trimming took 0 bases from V and 6 from J, leaving 9 bases between them. The CDR3 loop reads CSARDPRINEQFF. CDR3 coding DNA: TGCAGTGCTAGAGATCCACGGATCAATGAGCAGTTCTTC.

On this clonotype: A much larger clone differs from this one at a single base, so this may be a read error. This chain links TRBV12-3 or TRBV12-4 with TRBJ2-4; 7 nucleotides agree with TRBD2. V was pared by 1 base and J by 13 bases, with 22 bases of the junction left unmatched. The CDR3 runs to 18 residues. CDR3 region: CASSLEVGGPSAYNEQYF. The CDR3 DNA reads TGTGCCAGCAGTTTAGAAGTGGGAGGGCCTAGCGCTTACAATGAGCAGTACTTC.

The chain has TRBV7-2 and TRBJ2-7; tentative D call: TRBD2 (6 bases). Trimming took 1 base from V and 7 from J, leaving 17 bases between them. CDR1 and CDR2 (germline): SGHTA, FQGNSA. There are 15 residues in the CDR3. CDR3 coding DNA: TGTGCCAGCAGCTTAGGACGGTGGGAGGCGGGGGAGCAGTACTTC. Translating it yields CASSLGRWEAGEQYF.

This clonotype was detected ten times or more. The rearrangement uses TRBV6-5 and TRBJ2-7; 7 bases fit TRBD2. J gave up 0 bases and V 8 bases, and 7 bases lay outside the gene matches. This CDR3 spans 14 amino acids. Germline-derived CDR1 and CDR2 are MNHEY and SVGAGI. Here the CDR3 reads CASRARETSYEQYF. CDR3 nucleotide sequence: TGTGCCAGCCGAGCGCGGGAGACCTCCTACGAGCAGTACTTC.

A single count supports this clonotype. The chain employs TRBV7-2 and TRBJ2-1; D possibly corresponds to TRBD2 (6 bases). V lost 3 bases to trimming and J lost 5 bases, with 14 bases between them. The CDR3 covers 15 residues. The V gene's germline CDR1 is SGHTA and CDR2 FQGNSA. Here the CDR3 DNA reads TGTGCCAGCAGCTTCGGAGGGCGCGTCAACAATGAGCAGTTCTTC. Residues: CASSFGGRVNNEQFF.